A single sample is the source of the 3 T cell receptor beta chains below, sequenced in a study of T cell repertoires in cytomegalovirus infection. TCRdb independently ran MiXCR on the reads; one entry per CDR3 protein. The sample gives 230,000 or so distinct CDR3 sequences, 15% to 20% of which show up once; less than 50% is in the top ten. Sequencing was done on a sample of CD8+ T cells from PBMCs. The receptors originated from a human donor in good health (CMV status not recorded). Some clones in this sample may be carry-over from other donors' samples.

The V gene is TRBV9, the J gene TRBJ2-7, with 8 bases fitting TRBD2. This CDR3 is 15 amino acids long. Germline values: CDR1 SGDLS, CDR2 YYNGEE. The trim removed 2 bases at V and 3 bases at J, leaving 7 bases unmatched. CDR3: CASSVGRGARYEQYF. CDR3 DNA: TGTGCCAGCAGCGTCGGGCGGGGGGCACGCTACGAGCAGTACTTC.

The chain uses TRBV11-2 and TRBJ2-1, with 7 bases lining up with TRBD2. Trimming cost V 1 base and J 3 bases; bases outside gene matches: 6. From germline, CDR1 is SGHAT and CDR2 FQNNGV. The CDR3 has 16 residues. The CDR3 DNA reads as TGTGCCAGCAGCTTAGGGGCTAGCGGAAACTACAATGAGCAGTTCTTC. This encodes CASSLGASGNYNEQFF. The complete variable domain, with remaining parts taken from reference TRBV11-2 and TRBJ2-1, reads EAGVAQSPRYKIIEKRQSVAFWCNPISGHATLYWYQQILGQGPKLLIQFQNNGVVDDSQLPKDRFSAERLKGVDSTLKIQPAKLEDSAVYLCASSLGASGNYNEQFFGPGTRLTVL.

The J gene is TRBJ1-1, the V gene TRBV27; 9 bases match TRBD1. Losses at the gene ends were 5 bases for V and 7 bases for J; bases not matched to a gene: 11. CDR1 and CDR2 from the germline V gene are MNHEY and SMNVEV (reference sequence). The CDR3 has 15 residues. The CDR3: CASSASTGGQNEAFF. The DNA of the CDR3 is TGTGCCAGCAGTGCCTCGACAGGGGGACAAAATGAAGCTTTCTTT.